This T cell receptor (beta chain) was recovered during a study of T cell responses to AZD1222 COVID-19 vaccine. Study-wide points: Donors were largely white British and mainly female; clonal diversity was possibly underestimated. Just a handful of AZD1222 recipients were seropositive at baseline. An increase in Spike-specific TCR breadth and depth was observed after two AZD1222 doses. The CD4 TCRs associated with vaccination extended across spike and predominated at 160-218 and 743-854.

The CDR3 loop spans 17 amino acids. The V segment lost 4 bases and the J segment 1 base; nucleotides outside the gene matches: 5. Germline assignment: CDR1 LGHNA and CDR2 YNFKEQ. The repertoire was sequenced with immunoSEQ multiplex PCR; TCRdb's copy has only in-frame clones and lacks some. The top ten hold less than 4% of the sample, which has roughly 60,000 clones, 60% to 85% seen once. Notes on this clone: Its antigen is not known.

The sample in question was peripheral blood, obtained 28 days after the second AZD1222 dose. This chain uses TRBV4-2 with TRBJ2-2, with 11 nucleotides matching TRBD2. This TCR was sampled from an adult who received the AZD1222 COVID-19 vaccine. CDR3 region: CASSPAGLAGNTGELFF. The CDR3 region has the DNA TGTGCCAGCAGCCCGGCTGGACTAGCGGGGAACACCGGGGAGCTGTTTTTT.